These T cell receptor beta chains were read from a single sample in a study of blood T cells in healthy people across ages. TCRdb re-called the 5' RACE reads with MiXCR, one entry per CDR3 protein. The sample shows approximately 800,000 distinct CDR3 sequences, 25% of them seen only once. The sample was also reused in another study, on T cells of mothers and their children.

The sequencing input was blood. The receptor set was obtained from a boy aged 5-17 years in good health. Both conserved end residues are part of each CDR3. A D gene is named only where the DNA matches it firmly. Clone size is stated in some rows and not others, as once, few, many or a class when expanded.

v_gene	d_gene	j_gene	abundance	CDR3nt	CDR3aa
TRBV27	TRBD2	TRBJ2-7	few	TGTGCCAGCAGTTCGGCGGCTAGCGGCTACGAGCAGTACTTC	CASSSAASGYEQYF
TRBV2	TRBD1	TRBJ1-1	NA	TGTGCCAGCAATGGTCCCGGGACAGGGAACACTGAAGCTTTCTTT	CASNGPGTGNTEAFF
TRBV5-6	TRBD1	TRBJ1-2	NA	TGTGCCAGCAGCTGGCCTACAGGGGAAGGGGACTATGGCTACACCTTC	CASSWPTGEGDYGYTF
TRBV3-1	TRBD2	TRBJ2-1	few	TGTGCCAGCAGCCACCTCGGGACTAGCGCCTACAATGAGCAGTTCTTC	CASSHLGTSAYNEQFF
TRBV4-3	TRBD2	TRBJ2-1	few	TGCGCCAGCAGCCAAGATCGAGGGACTAGCGGTAATGAGCAGTTCTTC	CASSQDRGTSGNEQFF
TRBV12-3/TRBV12-4	NA	TRBJ1-4	NA	TGTGCCAGCAGTTTGGGGGCCCCGACAGGCCCTAATGAAAAACTGTTTTTT	CASSLGAPTGPNEKLFF
TRBV28	NA	TRBJ2-7	NA	TGTGCCAGCAGTTTCCCAGGGAAGAGTCGGTACGAGCAGTACTTC	CASSFPGKSRYEQYF
TRBV5-1	TRBD1	TRBJ1-1	NA	TGCGCCAGCAGCTCGGCCCCCACAGGGGGTTCGAACACTGAAGCTTTCTTT	CASSSAPTGGSNTEAFF
TRBV2	NA	TRBJ2-3	few	TGTGCCAGCCCTAGCAGGGGACCCTCAGGCGGATCACTCACAGATACGCAGTATTTT	CASPSRGPSGGSLTDTQYF
TRBV6-2/TRBV6-3	NA	TRBJ1-4	few	TGTGCCAGCAGTCGCCTCGTGGGAGCTAATGAAAAACTGTTTTTT	CASSRLVGANEKLFF
TRBV7-9	NA	TRBJ2-5	NA	TGTGCCAGCAGCCCTAGTTTGGACCCAGCGGAGACCCAGTACTTC	CASSPSLDPAETQYF
TRBV9	TRBD1	TRBJ1-4	NA	TGTGCCAGCAGCGCCGCCGGGACAGGGCGTGAAAAACTGTTTTTT	CASSAAGTGREKLFF
TRBV28	TRBD1	TRBJ1-1	few	TGTGCCAGCGGGGGACAGCCGAACACTGAAGCTTTCTTT	CASGGQPNTEAFF
TRBV4-3	NA	TRBJ2-7	many	TGCGCCAGCAGCCAAGATCTAACGTCGACAGGCAGTAGGTCCTACGAGCAGTACTTC	CASSQDLTSTGSRSYEQYF
TRBV12-3/TRBV12-4	TRBD2	TRBJ2-5	NA	TGTGCCAGCAGTTTCAGACTAGCGGACCAAGAGACCCAGTACTTC	CASSFRLADQETQYF
TRBV4-1	NA	TRBJ2-7	few	TGCGCCAGCAGCCACACGGCGGACAGCTCCTACGAGCAGTACTTC	CASSHTADSSYEQYF
TRBV20-1	TRBD2	TRBJ2-3	NA	TGCAGTGAGGCAGGACTAGCGGGAACAGATACGCAGTATTTT	CSEAGLAGTDTQYF
TRBV6-2/TRBV6-3	NA	TRBJ2-1	NA	TGTGCCAGCAGCCGGGGGGCGGCTAGGAATGAGCAGTTCTTC	CASSRGAARNEQFF
TRBV24-1	TRBD2	TRBJ2-1	NA	TGTGCCACCAGTGATTTGGTTAGCGGGCAATACAATGAGCAGTTCTTC	CATSDLVSGQYNEQFF
TRBV7-3	NA	TRBJ2-2	NA	TGTGCCAGCAGCCATGGCACCGGGGAGCTGTTTTTT	CASSHGTGELFF